This T cell receptor (beta chain) was identified in a study of CD8+ T cells in alopecia areata. The wider study: Patients received oral tofacitinib, 5 to 10 mg twice daily, for moderate-to-severe alopecia areata. Severity among treated patients was scored by the percentage of scalp area affected.

There are a few counts of this clone. Its matching antigen is unknown. V dropped 6 bases and J dropped 2 bases, with 8 bases sitting between them. The germline gives CDR1 SNHLY, CDR2 FYNNEI. The CDR3 is made up of 12 amino acids. The treatment here: oral pan-JAK inhibitor, 5-10 mg twice daily. Separation by sorting yielded CD4+ and CD8+ T cells from PBMCs. cDNA reverse transcribed from extracted RNA served as the sequencing template. Profiled with immunoSEQ multiplex PCR; TCRdb holds only in-frame clones, not every one. The sample lists under 350,000 clones, 58% occurring once. Study-level findings and limits: Mice showed clearer TCR sharing than patients did, a gap that was possibly HLA-related.

This specimen consisted of CD4+ T cells sorted from blood, obtained at week 24, from a patient treated with tofacitinib. V and J are TRBV2 and TRBJ2-7; D gene unclear. This receptor was identified in a human donor with alopecia areata. CDR3 protein: CASRGSTYEQYF. The CDR3 coding sequence is TGTGCCAGCAGGGGTTCCACCTACGAGCAGTACTTC.